The following is a T cell receptor beta chain sequence with its context. What it recognizes is unknown. The CDR3 runs to 14 residues. V lost 2 bases to trimming and J lost 5 bases, with 12 bases between them. Germline V lookup: CDR1 MDHEN, CDR2 SYDVKM. This sample is part of a study of T cells in localized non-small cell lung cancer. TCRdb's copy holds only in-frame clones and misses some; the assay was immunoSEQ multiplex PCR. The table shows 25,000 to 30,000 clones, with approximately 90% occurring only once. Study conclusions and caveats: T cell clonality was highest in uninvolved adjacent lung, above tumor. Sequencing was limited to one tumor region, leaving the possibility of heterogeneity open. A denser population of T cells in blood accompanied longer overall survival.

This clonotype originated in a woman aged 40-70 years with stage III lung adenocarcinoma. The V gene is TRBV28, the J gene TRBJ1-2; TRBD1 might be the D (5 bases). The input for sequencing was peripheral blood mononuclear cells, taken before any cancer treatment. CDR3 sequence (DNA): TGTGCCAGCAGTTTAGGGACGGAAACTTATGGCTACACCTTC. This encodes CASSLGTETYGYTF.